This is a list of T cell receptor beta chains from one sample in a study of CD8+ T cells in alopecia areata. Repertoires were generated with immunoSEQ multiplex PCR, while TCRdb's copy carries only in-frame clones and drops some. The sample contains approximately 200,000 clones, roughly 44% of which appear only once. The sequences come from CD4+ T cells sorted from blood, collected at approximately week 37, from a patient treated with tofacitinib. The receptor source for this set is a human donor with alopecia areata. CDR3s include the opening cysteine and the closing phenylalanine or tryptophan. A D gene is named only where the DNA matches it firmly. Clone size is given for some rows only: seen once, a few or many times, or a class if the clone is expanded.

NA NA TRBV29-1 CSVASSSGRNQPQHF
NA NA TRBV19 CASSIDLGGAPGYTF
NA few TRBV29-1 CSVRGEVADTQYF
TRBD2 NA TRBV9 CASSVAIAGGDGANVLTF
NA NA TRBV5-4 CASSLARPETQYF
NA NA TRBV15 CATSRAARREETQYF
NA few TRBV5-1 CASSSSPGNTEAFF
NA many TRBV28 CASTSGTATYEQYF
NA few TRBV7-3 CASSLRGGDTQYF
TRBD1 few TRBV9 CASSTGAYTQYF
TRBD2 few TRBV5-1 CASSDTSGRYNEQFF
TRBD1 few TRBV5-6 CASSWGQGPTEAFF
NA NA TRBV7-2 CASSFTVSNQPQHF
TRBD1 few TRBV30 CAWSPTWTGGNEQFF
NA few TRBV14 CASSQTPGYLRGEQYF